This entry is about one TCR beta chain. This CDR3 is built from 16 residues. Germline V CDR1 and CDR2: SGHVS, FNYEAQ. After removal of 5 bases from V and 5 bases from J, the junction contained 10 bases not matched to a gene. The sample is drawn from a study of T cell changes during pregnancy in multiple sclerosis. The assay was immunoSEQ multiplex PCR, and TCRdb's table has in-frame clones only and misses some. The sample has around 63,000 clones, roughly 92% seen once. The sequence came from a female donor in good health, enrolled as a control in a pregnancy study. The specimen was CD8+ T cells from peripheral blood mononuclear cells, collected in the third trimester of pregnancy. The V and J genes are TRBV7-6 and TRBJ1-2; 11 nucleotides agree with TRBD1. In nucleotides, the CDR3 is TGTGCCAGCAGCCCTTGGACAGGGGGCGATCCTTATGGCTACACCTTC. This codes for CASSPWTGGDPYGYTF. Supplemented by reference TRBV7-6 and TRBJ1-2, the full variable domain reads GAGVSQSPRYKVTKRGQDVALRCDPISGHVSLYWYRQALGQGPEFLTYFNYEAQQDKSGLPNDRFSAERPEGSISTLTIQRTEQRDSAMYRCASSPWTGGDPYGYTFGSGTRLTVV.